This T cell receptor beta chain was sequenced during a study of CD8 T cells in ankylosing spondylitis. Regarding the study as a whole: Apparently characteristic of ankylosing spondylitis blood was a TCR beta motif (under ten highly homologous variants).

Library preparation for TCR beta used quantitative 5'-RACE with molecular barcodes. In TCRdb, the 5' RACE reads were re-called with MiXCR into one record per CDR3 protein. The sample carries 250,000 to 300,000 distinct CDR3 sequences, around 19% recorded once. Worth noting for this clonotype: Its antigen is not identified.

The CDR3 sequence is 15 residues long. Germline assignment: CDR1 SNHLY and CDR2 FYNNEI. V lost 4 bases to trimming and J lost 5 bases, with 12 bases between them. This sequence joins TRBV2 and TRBJ1-6; weak D call: TRBD1 (5 bases). The sequence came from a male donor with ankylosing spondylitis or in good health (not recorded which). Sample: blood, either unsorted or a sorted T cell fraction (not recorded which). The CDR3 region has the DNA TGTGCCAGCAGTGGACAGATGCGAGATAATTCACCCCTCCACTTT. Its protein is CASSGQMRDNSPLHF.